This record concerns one T cell receptor (beta chain) sequence. The antigen remains unidentified. The V and J ends lost 7 bases and 4 bases respectively, with 19 bases between them. The CDR3 is 15 amino acids. TCRdb fed the RT-PCR reads into MiXCR, producing one record per CDR3 protein. The data show about 800,000 distinct CDR3 sequences, about 20% seen once. This sample stems from a study of response to subunit inactivated influenza vaccine. The study, taken as a whole, reports: Few new T cells, the authors suggested, are recruited by each seasonal influenza vaccination.

Here the sequenced sample was PBMCs from blood, taken more than 4 days after vaccination. The clonotype was recovered from a man aged 50-59 years who received an inactivated influenza vaccine. The chain couples TRBV12-3 or TRBV12-4 to TRBJ1-1; no reliable D call. CDR3 residues: CASTSFWGGGTEAFF. The CDR3 region has the DNA TGTGCCAGCACTTCTTTTTGGGGAGGAGGCACTGAAGCTTTCTTT.